A single sample gave rise to the 6 T cell receptor beta chains below, sequenced in a study of long-term antiretroviral therapy in people with HIV. Samples were assayed with immunoSEQ v3.0 at survey level. The method was immunoSEQ multiplex PCR; TCRdb's version includes in-frame clones alone and lacks a portion of them. The data contain tens of thousands of clones, 86% of them seen just once; the ten biggest clones take up approximately 5%. The specimen was unsorted PBMCs, collected 0.1 years before starting antiretroviral therapy. The receptors were gathered from a woman aged 45-65 years with HIV.

In DNA form, the CDR3 reads TGTGCCAGCAGTCCTTCCTACGGTCAGCCCCAGCATTTT. Amino acids: CASSPSYGQPQHF. The chain joins TRBV27 to TRBJ1-5; no clear D. There are 13 residues in the CDR3. CDR1 and CDR2 (germline): MNHEY, SMNVEV (reference sequence). V was pared by 5 bases and J by 6 bases, with 11 bases between.

The V and J genes are TRBV7-2 and TRBJ2-7; a possible D gene is TRBD1 (6 bases). Germline V gene lookup returns CDR1 SGHTA and CDR2 FQGNSA. V was trimmed by 1 base and J by 4 bases, leaving 14 bases between them. The CDR3 extends over 15 amino acids. CDR3 coding DNA: TGTGCCAGCAGCTTAGGGGGGCCTCTTGAGTACGAGCAGTACTTC. Its protein is CASSLGGPLEYEQYF. Based on the CDR3 plus reference TRBV7-2 and TRBJ2-7, the full variable domain is GAGVSQSPSNKVTEKGKDVELRCDPISGHTALYWYRQSLGQGLEFLIYFQGNSAPDKSGLPSDRFSAERTGGSVSTLTIQRTQQEDSAVYLCASSLGGPLEYEQYFGPGTRLTVT.

This chain uses TRBV6-6 with TRBJ1-3, with D perhaps matching TRBD1 (5 bases). The V gene lost 0 bases and the J gene lost 1 base, with 10 bases spanning the gap. The CDR3 totals 16 residues. CDR1 and CDR2 (germline): MNHNY, SVGAGI (reference sequence). The CDR3 sequence is CASSYSVSGSGNTIYF. In DNA, the CDR3 is TGTGCCAGCAGTTACTCTGTTTCAGGGTCTGGAAACACCATATATTTT.

The V gene is TRBV29-1, the J gene TRBJ1-5; a possible D gene is TRBD1 (5 bases). Between the trimmed V and J ends, which lost 3 bases and 3 bases, there was a span of 9 bases. The CDR3 has 13 residues. Germline assignment: CDR1 SQVTM and CDR2 ANQGSEA. CDR3 sequence reads: CSVDGGINQPQHF. CDR3 nucleotides: TGCAGCGTTGATGGGGGGATCAATCAGCCCCAGCATTTT.

The V call is TRBV13, the J call TRBJ2-1; 7 bases agree with TRBD2. This CDR3 spans 16 amino acids. In germline, CDR1 is PRHDT, CDR2 FYEKMQ (reference sequence). Losses at the gene ends were 0 bases for V and 3 bases for J; bases not matched to a gene: 5. CDR3 DNA: TGTGCCAGCAGCTTAGGCCTGGCGGGGGTCTACAATGAGCAGTTCTTC. It codes for CASSLGLAGVYNEQFF.

The rearrangement links TRBV5-1 to TRBJ1-5, with D possibly matching TRBD1 (5 bases). Trimming shortened V by 5 bases and J by 7 bases, and 19 bases separated the two germline ends. The CDR3 sequence is 15 residues long. The V gene's germline CDR1 is SGHRS and CDR2 YFSETQ. DNA for the CDR3: TGCGCCAGCAGTCCCGGACAAGGGCCTTGGCAGCCCCAGCATTTT. It codes for CASSPGQGPWQPQHF.